Sequencing of this T cell receptor beta chain was carried out in a study of human T cells and chemical hapten exposure (dated by TCRdb to the early 2020s). Context from the whole study: For sensitization, 2% DPC in acetone was applied to a 2 cm by 2 cm area of upper inner arm skin. The libraries were sequenced as a pool, and the TCR yield per sample differed mostly because of small variations in library volumes within the pool. In alopecia patients, the study followed how the peripheral blood TCR repertoire changed in vivo over primary and secondary sensitization to diphenylcyclopropenone (DPC), a hapten. The patient cohort, mostly female, included alopecia areata with under or over 50% scalp involvement, alopecia totalis and alopecia universalis. For every blood RNA sample, sequencing covered both the TCR alpha and TCR beta chains. Patient blood was sampled pre-sensitization (week 0) and at 2, 6 and about 24 weeks after DPC sensitization. Throughout the study period of 20 to 30 weeks, patients also received therapeutic DPC doses to the scalp every week. Patch testing was performed on the upper back with Finn chambers containing 0.01% DPC, and the patch tests were scored after 6 days according to International Contact Dermatitis Research Group standards. Blood for TCR sequencing was provided by twenty-nine alopecia patients at one to four time points (pre-sensitization, 2, 6 and 24 weeks).

This clonotype was observed at least ten times. Its target antigen remains unknown. There are no base qualities to consult, and no much larger clone falls within one base. The meaning of the sample's time point label: patch test 1, 2 weeks after DPC sensitization. The sample's treatment or condition label, decoded: therapeutic diphenylcyclopropenone sensitization with weekly scalp DPC. Total RNA was extracted from unfractionated whole blood that had been collected in Tempus Blood RNA tubes. At every patch-test visit, the blood draw took place before the patch test was put on. Patients were considered eligible if aged 18 to 70, diagnosed with alopecia and deemed suitable for DPC therapy, and patients were excluded if pregnant. Study-level results and caveats: No change with DPC sensitization was found in the number of TCRs above 1 in 1000 frequency, and no evidence of global repertoire structure alterations was found. After repeated subsampling, changes were observed in the strength of the expansion versus patch-test correlation and in the threshold at which the correlation became significant. The number of PT1 expanded TCRs positively correlated with patch test score, significant at thresholds 8, 16 and 32 but not 4. Expanded TCRs formed significantly more large CDR3 similarity clusters than pre-sensitization or healthy control sets, consistent with antigen-driven responses. Alopecia, a presumed autoimmune disease, was present in all patients, so the immune response of the patients might differ from that of healthy individuals.

V is clipped by 3 bases and J by 2 bases, and the sequence between their germline boundaries is 17 bases long. Spanning cysteine to phenylalanine, the CDR3 consists of 17 amino acids. The CDR3 DNA has 51 bases and is translated from base 1. To prepare the library, RACE was applied. TCRdb names NextSeq 500 as the instrument used. During library preparation, unique molecular identifiers were attached to individual cDNA molecules so that TCRs could be counted in a quantitative, reproducible way. Per the authors' processing: A median of around 100,000 TCRs per sample was observed, with a range of about 20,000 to 750,000. V, J and CDR3 annotation of the TCR reads was carried out using the Decombinator software suite. Every sample was subsampled to the same number of TCRs (28,000) for the PS versus PT1 abundance plots. Expanded TCRs were defined as absent before sensitization and observed at least eight times at the 2-week time point. Starting from the raw public reads, TCRdb applied fastp trimming at Q25, assembled clones with MiXCR and retained in-frame beta chains. All rows with the same CDR3 protein become a single entry with the most common DNA and genes. TCRdb assigned the V and J calls; the authors' analysis was not used. The sample table records around 39,000 distinct CDR3 sequences; around 6.8% of these occur just once. Together, the top ten hold roughly 9% of the sample.

The origin of this receptor is a woman aged 30 to 39 with alopecia areata. Some clones in this sample may be carry-over from other donors' samples. Here the chain combines TRBV12-3 or TRBV12-4 and TRBJ1-5, with the D gene too uncertain to name. The sample in question was whole blood, obtained in connection with sensitization to the hapten diphenylcyclopropenone (DPC). The CDR3: CASSFSPGSGGNQPQHF. The DNA sequence reads TGTGCCAGCAGTTTTTCACCGGGGTCGGGCGGCAATCAGCCCCAGCATTTT.